This T cell receptor beta chain is drawn from a study of cytomegalovirus exposure and HLA in healthy donors. Study-wide background: HLA-typed donors were the source of some 80 million unique TCRs, which an early data release held.

This clone was found a few times. The target antigen is unknown. The PCR made use of 60 Vbeta and 13 Jbeta primers. Some clones are missing from TCRdb's copy, which holds only in-frame ones; the method was immunoSEQ multiplex PCR. The data show roughly 130,000 clones, roughly 88% seen once. This CDR3 has 17 residues. Germline V gene sequence: CDR1 GTSNPN, CDR2 SVGIG (reference sequence). The V segment lost 2 bases and the J segment 0 bases; nucleotides outside the gene matches: 12. Broader study findings: As was reported, the HLA-A and HLA-B alleles of most subjects were accurately predicted from TCR beta sequences. Presence/absence comparisons presumed near-even sequencing depth among donors.

J is TRBJ2-5 and V is TRBV30; 7 bases agree with TRBD1. Sequenced material: PBMCs. The sequence was collected from a woman in her thirties or forties in good health and CMV-seronegative. The CDR3 protein is CAWSRGPSPTHQETQYF. CDR3 nucleotides: TGTGCCTGGAGTAGGGGGCCCTCCCCTACCCACCAAGAGACCCAGTACTTC.